These 26 T cell receptor beta chains came from one sample sequenced in a study of graft-versus-host responses after intestinal transplantation. Profiled with immunoSEQ multiplex PCR; TCRdb holds only in-frame clones, not every one. The sample lists under 130,000 clones, roughly 93% seen once, with roughly 1.2% in the top ten. Their recognized antigens are unknown. The source was unstimulated CD8+ T cells sorted from spleen or lymph node cells, collected before intestinal transplant. The receptors here all came from a human donor who received an intestinal transplant.

The V and J genes are TRBV27 and TRBJ2-7; D is uncertain. V lost 5 bases and J 0 bases, leaving 11 bases between the germline ends. Germline CDR1 MNHEY, CDR2 SMNVEV (reference sequence). This CDR3 is 14 amino acids long. CDR3 in DNA: TGTGCCAGCAGTGACCCGAGAAGCTCCTACGAGCAGTACTTC. Its translation: CASSDPRSSYEQYF.

CDR3 sequence: CASSFLNEQFF. CDR3 in DNA: TGTGCCAGCAGCTTCTTGAATGAGCAGTTCTTC. The chain combines TRBV13 with TRBJ2-1, with D unresolved. The germline V and J ends were trimmed by 3 bases and 7 bases, with 4 bases remaining between them. The CDR3 totals 11 residues. CDR1 and CDR2 (germline): PRHDT, FYEKMQ (reference sequence).

The CDR3 sequence: CASTQDLAGGDTQYF. The CDR3 nucleotides are TGTGCCAGCACCCAGGACCTAGCAGGCGGAGATACGCAGTATTTT. The chain recombines TRBV7-6 with TRBJ2-3, with TRBD2 as a possible D gene (5 bases). The CDR3 totals 15 residues. With 7 bases removed from V and 5 bases from J, the gap between germline ends came to 19 bases. Germline CDR1 SGHVS, CDR2 FNYEAQ.

The V and J genes are TRBV4-1 and TRBJ2-3; 8 positions match TRBD2. The CDR3 has 17 residues. The germline V gene has CDR1 MGHRA and CDR2 YSYEKL. V gave up 4 bases and J gave up 0 bases; unmatched junction bases: 9. CDR3 sequence (DNA): TGCGCCAGCAGCCCCACCCAAGCGGGGGCGAGCACAGATACGCAGTATTTT. Translated: CASSPTQAGASTDTQYF.

The chain links TRBV27 to TRBJ2-3, with D possibly being TRBD1 or TRBD2 (7 bases each). CDR1 and CDR2 from the germline V gene are MNHEY and SMNVEV (reference sequence). The CDR3 is 15 residues long. The V gene lost 3 bases and the J gene lost 2 bases, with 12 bases spanning the gap. CDR3 protein: CASSFAGGVTDTQYF. The CDR3, as DNA: TGTGCCAGCAGTTTCGCAGGGGGGGTCACAGATACGCAGTATTTT.

The chain combines TRBV29-1 with TRBJ1-1; D not resolved. V was trimmed by 7 bases and J by 3 bases, leaving 9 bases between them. This CDR3 is built from 11 residues. Germline V gene lookup returns CDR1 SQVTM and CDR2 ANQGSEA. Written as DNA, the CDR3 is TGCAGCGGATGGGAAGACACTGAAGCTTTCTTT. Translation: CSGWEDTEAFF.

The J gene is TRBJ2-2, the V gene TRBV6-1, with 8 bases identical to TRBD2. Trimming cost V 0 bases and J 1 base; bases outside gene matches: 7. This CDR3 has 18 residues. Per germline, CDR1 MNHNS and CDR2 SASEGT. The CDR3 loop is CASSEATSGGLNTGELFF. For the CDR3, the DNA is TGTGCCAGCAGTGAAGCGACCAGCGGGGGCCTGAACACCGGGGAGCTGTTTTTT.

This chain connects TRBV4-1 to TRBJ2-4; TRBD2 is a possible D gene (5 bases). The V gene's germline CDR1 is MGHRA and CDR2 YSYEKL. The ends were cut back, 4 bases at V and 6 bases at J, with 16 bases in the middle. The CDR3 is made up of 15 amino acids. Here the CDR3 DNA reads TGCGCCAGCAGCCCGGCCGGGGAATTCGGAAACATTCAGTACTTC. Its translation: CASSPAGEFGNIQYF.

This clone was found once. This sequence joins TRBV10-3 and TRBJ2-3, with D unclear. The length of the CDR3 is 11 residues. Trimming took 3 bases from V and 5 from J, leaving 3 bases between them. Per the germline V gene, CDR1 is ENHRY and CDR2 is SYGVKD. CDR3 in DNA: TGTGCCATCAGTGAAGGAGATACGCAGTATTTT. Translation gives CAISEGDTQYF.

V is TRBV7-2 and J is TRBJ2-7; unclear D gene. V shed 1 base and J shed 5 bases, with 12 bases lying between them. The length of the CDR3 is 14 residues. In germline, CDR1 is SGHTA, CDR2 FQGNSA. CDR3 sequence (DNA): TGTGCCAGCAGCTTAGGCTGGTTAGGGAACGAGCAGTACTTC. As protein: CASSLGWLGNEQYF.

This sequence joins TRBV7-9 and TRBJ1-1; possible D gene TRBD1, 6 bases. The V and J ends lost 4 bases and 0 bases respectively, with 15 bases between them. CDR1 SEHNR and CDR2 FQNEAQ come from the germline V gene (reference sequence). The CDR3 extends over 16 amino acids. The CDR3 sequence is CASSYTPGQLNTEAFF. The CDR3 region has the DNA TGTGCCAGCAGCTATACACCCGGACAGCTGAACACTGAAGCTTTCTTT.

V and J are TRBV12-5 and TRBJ2-3; perhaps TRBD2 as D (5 bases). CDR1 LGHNT and CDR2 FRNRAP come from the germline V gene. The CDR3 runs 14 residues. Trimming cost V 1 base and J 4 bases, with 9 bases left between them. This CDR3 is CASGLAPGADTQYF. The CDR3 bases are TGTGCTAGTGGTTTGGCCCCCGGGGCAGATACGCAGTATTTT.

The chain employs TRBV19 and TRBJ1-5; 12 nucleotides match TRBD1. Looked up from germline, CDR1 is LNHDA and CDR2 is SQIVND (reference sequence). CDR3 length equals 18 residues. With 0 bases clipped from V and 5 bases from J, the junction kept 8 bases outside the gene matches. The DNA for the CDR3 is TGTGCCAGTAGTATAGAATACGGGACAGGGGGCCACTATCAGCCCCAGCATTTT. As protein: CASSIEYGTGGHYQPQHF.

A single count supports this clone. J is TRBJ2-3 and V is TRBV5-1; D perhaps matches TRBD2 (6 bases). The CDR3 is 14 residues long. Trimming removed 7 bases from V and 2 bases from J, with 14 bases in between. Germline values: CDR1 SGHRS, CDR2 YFSETQ. The CDR3 coding sequence is TGCGCCAGCCGGGAGAGGGATCCCACAGATACGCAGTATTTT. This codes for CASRERDPTDTQYF.

The chain links TRBV6-1 to TRBJ1-5, with D possibly TRBD1 on 6 matching bases. CDR3 length equals 15 residues. V lost 6 bases to trimming and J lost 7 bases, with 19 bases between them. CDR1 is MNHNS, CDR2 SASEGT, per germline. The CDR3 nucleotides read TGTGCCAGCAGCGAGAATTGGGGGGCGGACCAGCCCCAGCATTTT. Protein product: CASSENWGADQPQHF.

The genes are TRBV30 and TRBJ2-1; D unresolved. Trimming stripped 3 bases from V and 4 bases from J, with 13 bases between. The CDR3 consists of 14 residues. Germline loops: CDR1 GTSNPN, CDR2 SVGIG (reference sequence). CDR3 amino acids: CAWRIPSWYNEQFF. The CDR3 nucleotides are TGTGCCTGGAGGATTCCTAGTTGGTACAATGAGCAGTTCTTC.

The rearrangement joins TRBV2 to TRBJ2-5; 7 nucleotides line up with TRBD1. The ends lost 6 bases at V and 7 bases at J; junction bases unmatched: 8. The CDR3 is 13 residues long. Germline CDR1 SNHLY, CDR2 FYNNEI. CDR3 amino acids: CASRETGLGTQYF. DNA of the CDR3: TGTGCCAGCAGGGAGACAGGGTTGGGGACCCAGTACTTC. The full variable domain, completed using reference TRBV2 and TRBJ2-5, is EPEVTQTPSHQVTQMGQEVILRCVPISNHLYFYWYRQILGQKVEFLVSFYNNEISEKSEIFDDQFSVERPDGSNFTLKIRSTKLEDSAMYFCASRETGLGTQYFGPGTRLLVL.

The chain uses TRBV29-1 and TRBJ2-6; D is perhaps TRBD2 (7 bases). Per the germline V gene, CDR1 is SQVTM and CDR2 is ANQGSEA. Trimming removed 5 bases at V and 0 bases at J, with 17 bases between. The CDR3 length is 17 residues. CDR3 in DNA: TGCAGCGTTTGGGACCGGGGGGCAAACTCTGGGGCCAACGTCCTGACTTTC. It translates to CSVWDRGANSGANVLTF.

The genes are TRBV27 and TRBJ2-7; D may be TRBD2 (7 bases). With 3 bases removed from V and 3 bases from J, the gap between germline ends came to 18 bases. The CDR3 is made up of 16 amino acids. CDR1 is MNHEY, CDR2 SMNVEV, per germline (reference sequence). In nucleotides, the CDR3 is TGTGCCAGCAGTTTGGCGGGGGCGCTCCCCAGCTACGAGCAGTACTTC. Encoded protein: CASSLAGALPSYEQYF.

This chain connects TRBV4-1 to TRBJ1-3, with a possible D match to TRBD1 (5 bases). Trimming took 3 bases from V and 4 from J, leaving 10 bases between them. CDR1 and CDR2 from the germline V gene are MGHRA and YSYEKL. The CDR3 runs 14 residues. CDR3 nucleotides: TGCGCCAGCAGCCAGGGTGAGGGGGGAAACACCATATATTTT. It is translated as CASSQGEGGNTIYF.

V is TRBV2 and J is TRBJ2-7; D ambiguous. The CDR3 is 13 residues long. The V and J ends lost 4 bases and 7 bases respectively, with 14 bases between them. Germline assignment: CDR1 SNHLY and CDR2 FYNNEI. The CDR3 region has the DNA TGTGCCAGCAGTGGGGCTGGTTCGAGTGAGCAGTACTTC. Protein: CASSGAGSSEQYF. The complete variable domain, with remaining parts taken from reference TRBV2 and TRBJ2-7, reads EPEVTQTPSHQVTQMGQEVILRCVPISNHLYFYWYRQILGQKVEFLVSFYNNEISEKSEIFDDQFSVERPDGSNFTLKIRSTKLEDSAMYFCASSGAGSSEQYFGPGTRLTVT.

The chain carries TRBV7-2 and TRBJ2-1, with D tentatively TRBD1 (5 bases). Trimming stripped 1 base from V and 7 bases from J, with 8 bases between. The CDR3 has 13 amino acids. The germline V gene has CDR1 SGHTA and CDR2 FQGNSA. The CDR3 sequence: CASSLGPGNEQFF. The CDR3 region has the DNA TGTGCCAGCAGCTTAGGCCCAGGGAATGAGCAGTTCTTC.

The J gene is TRBJ2-7, the V gene TRBV5-6, with 9 bases that match TRBD2. V lost 7 bases, J lost 2 bases, and 10 bases stayed unmatched. The CDR3 is 15 amino acids. Germline V lookup: CDR1 SGHDT, CDR2 YYEEEE. DNA of the CDR3: TGTGCCAGCCAGCGTCCTAGCGGGGAAACCTACGAGCAGTACTTC. Translated: CASQRPSGETYEQYF.

This chain links TRBV7-9 with TRBJ1-2; D is uncertain. The CDR3 loop spans 12 amino acids. Trimming pared 6 bases from V and 5 bases from J, leaving 10 bases between. Looked up from germline, CDR1 is SEHNR and CDR2 is FQNEAQ (reference sequence). This CDR3 reads CASSLDGYGYTF. CDR3 nucleotide sequence: TGTGCCAGCAGTTTGGACGGGTATGGCTACACCTTC.

The gene calls are TRBV2 and TRBJ1-5, with TRBD1 as a possible D gene (5 bases). The V and J ends lost 4 bases and 4 bases respectively, with 8 bases between them. CDR3 length: 13 amino acids. CDR1 SNHLY and CDR2 FYNNEI come from the germline V gene. The CDR3 DNA follows: TGTGCCAGCAGTGCAGGGTCTAATCAGCCCCAGCATTTT. This gives the protein CASSAGSNQPQHF.

The chain's CDR3 is CASSFLGTGNEKLFF. CDR3 coding DNA: TGTGCCAGTAGTTTCCTGGGAACAGGGAATGAAAAACTGTTTTTT. This sequence joins TRBV19 and TRBJ1-4, with D perhaps matching TRBD1 (6 bases). Germline values: CDR1 LNHDA, CDR2 SQIVND (reference sequence). The CDR3 runs to 15 residues. V lost 5 bases to trimming and J lost 5 bases, with 15 bases between them.